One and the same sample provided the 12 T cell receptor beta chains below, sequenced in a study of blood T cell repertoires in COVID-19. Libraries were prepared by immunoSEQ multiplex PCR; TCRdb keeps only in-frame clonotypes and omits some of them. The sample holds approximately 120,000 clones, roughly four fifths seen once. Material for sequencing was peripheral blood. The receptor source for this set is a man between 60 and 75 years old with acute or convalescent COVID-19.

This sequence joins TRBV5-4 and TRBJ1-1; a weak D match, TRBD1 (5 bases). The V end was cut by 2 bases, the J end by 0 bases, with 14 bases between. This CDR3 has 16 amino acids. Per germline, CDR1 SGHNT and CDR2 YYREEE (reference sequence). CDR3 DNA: TGTGCCAGCAGCTTCAACCTACAGGCAATGAACACTGAAGCTTTCTTT. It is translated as CASSFNLQAMNTEAFF. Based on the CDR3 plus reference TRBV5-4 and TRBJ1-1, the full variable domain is ETGVTQSPTHLIKTRGQQVTLRCSSQSGHNTVSWYQQALGQGPQFIFQYYREEENGRGNFPPRFSGLQFPNYSSELNVNALELDDSALYLCASSFNLQAMNTEAFFGQGTRLTVV.

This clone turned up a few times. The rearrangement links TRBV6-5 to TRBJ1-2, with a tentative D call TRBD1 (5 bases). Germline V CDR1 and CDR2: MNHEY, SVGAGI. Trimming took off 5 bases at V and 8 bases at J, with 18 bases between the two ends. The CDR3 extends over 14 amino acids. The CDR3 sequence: CASSSSGTSRGYTF. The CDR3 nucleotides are TGTGCCAGCAGTAGCTCCGGGACTTCCAGAGGCTACACCTTC.

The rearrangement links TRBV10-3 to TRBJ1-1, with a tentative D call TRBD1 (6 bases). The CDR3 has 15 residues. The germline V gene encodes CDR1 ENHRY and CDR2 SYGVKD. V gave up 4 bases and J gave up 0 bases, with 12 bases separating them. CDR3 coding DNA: TGTGCCATCAGTGGCCGACAGGACATGAACACTGAAGCTTTCTTT. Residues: CAISGRQDMNTEAFF.

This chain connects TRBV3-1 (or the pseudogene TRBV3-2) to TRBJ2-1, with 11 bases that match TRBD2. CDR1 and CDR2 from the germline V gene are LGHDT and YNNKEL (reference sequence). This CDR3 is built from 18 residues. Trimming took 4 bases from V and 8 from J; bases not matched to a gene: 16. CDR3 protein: CASSPPRTSGRDRHEQFF. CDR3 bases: TGTGCCAGCAGCCCGCCCCGGACTAGCGGGCGGGACCGCCATGAGCAGTTCTTC.

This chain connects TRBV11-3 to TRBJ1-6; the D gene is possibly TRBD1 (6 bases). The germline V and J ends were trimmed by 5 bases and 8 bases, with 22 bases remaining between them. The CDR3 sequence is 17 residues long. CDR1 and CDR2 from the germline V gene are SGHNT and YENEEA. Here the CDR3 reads CASSPEVMGARDSPLHF. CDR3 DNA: TGTGCCAGCAGCCCCGAGGTTATGGGGGCAAGGGATTCACCCCTCCACTTT.

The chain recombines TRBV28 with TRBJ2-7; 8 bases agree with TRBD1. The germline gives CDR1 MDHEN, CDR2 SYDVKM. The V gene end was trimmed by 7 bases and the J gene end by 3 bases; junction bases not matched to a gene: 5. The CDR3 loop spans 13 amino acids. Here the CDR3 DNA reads TGTGCCAGCATGCGGACAGGGAACTACGAGCAGTACTTC. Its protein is CASMRTGNYEQYF. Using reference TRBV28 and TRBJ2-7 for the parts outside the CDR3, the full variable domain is DVKVTQSSRYLVKRTGEKVFLECVQDMDHENMFWYRQDPGLGLRLIYFSYDVKMKEKGDIPEGYSVSREKKERFSLILESASTNQTSMYLCASMRTGNYEQYFGPGTRLTVT.

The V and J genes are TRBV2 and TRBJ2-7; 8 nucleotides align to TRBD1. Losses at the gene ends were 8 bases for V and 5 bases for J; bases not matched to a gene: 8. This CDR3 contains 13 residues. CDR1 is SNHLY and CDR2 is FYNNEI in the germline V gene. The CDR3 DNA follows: TGTGCCAGCGTCGGACAGGGACACGACGAGCAGTACTTC. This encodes CASVGQGHDEQYF.

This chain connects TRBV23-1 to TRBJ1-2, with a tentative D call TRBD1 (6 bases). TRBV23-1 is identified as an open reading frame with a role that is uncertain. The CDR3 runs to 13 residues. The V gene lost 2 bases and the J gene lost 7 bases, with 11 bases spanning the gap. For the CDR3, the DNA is TGCGCCAGCAGTCAACAGGGGCCGAGTGGCTACACCTTC. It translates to CASSQQGPSGYTF.

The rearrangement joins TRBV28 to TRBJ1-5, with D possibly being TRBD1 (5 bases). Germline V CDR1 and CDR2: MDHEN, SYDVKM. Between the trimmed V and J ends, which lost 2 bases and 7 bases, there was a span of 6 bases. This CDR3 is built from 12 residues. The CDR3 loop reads CASSLGAQPQHF. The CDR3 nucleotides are TGTGCCAGCAGTTTAGGGGCCCAGCCCCAGCATTTT.

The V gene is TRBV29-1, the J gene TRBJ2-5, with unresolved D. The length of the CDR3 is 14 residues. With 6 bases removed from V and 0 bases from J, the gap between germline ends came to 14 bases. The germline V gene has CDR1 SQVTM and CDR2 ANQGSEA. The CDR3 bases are TGCAGCGTGAAGGCTTACGGGTACCAAGAGACCCAGTACTTC. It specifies CSVKAYGYQETQYF.

The CDR3 coding sequence is TGTGCCAGCAGCCTGGAGGTGGGCGGGGGACGGGAGCAGTACTTC. Its protein product is CASSLEVGGGREQYF. The rearrangement uses TRBV7-2 and TRBJ2-7, with 7 bases lining up with TRBD2. The CDR3 covers 15 residues. Germline V lookup: CDR1 SGHTA, CDR2 FQGNSA. J was trimmed by 7 bases and V by 5 bases; bases with no gene match: 14.

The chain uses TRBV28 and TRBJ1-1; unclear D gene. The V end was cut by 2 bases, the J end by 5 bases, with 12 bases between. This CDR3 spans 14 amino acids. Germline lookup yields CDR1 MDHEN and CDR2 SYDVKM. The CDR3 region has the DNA TGTGCCAGCAGTTTAGGCCGGGGATGGACTGAAGCTTTCTTT. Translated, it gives CASSLGRGWTEAFF.